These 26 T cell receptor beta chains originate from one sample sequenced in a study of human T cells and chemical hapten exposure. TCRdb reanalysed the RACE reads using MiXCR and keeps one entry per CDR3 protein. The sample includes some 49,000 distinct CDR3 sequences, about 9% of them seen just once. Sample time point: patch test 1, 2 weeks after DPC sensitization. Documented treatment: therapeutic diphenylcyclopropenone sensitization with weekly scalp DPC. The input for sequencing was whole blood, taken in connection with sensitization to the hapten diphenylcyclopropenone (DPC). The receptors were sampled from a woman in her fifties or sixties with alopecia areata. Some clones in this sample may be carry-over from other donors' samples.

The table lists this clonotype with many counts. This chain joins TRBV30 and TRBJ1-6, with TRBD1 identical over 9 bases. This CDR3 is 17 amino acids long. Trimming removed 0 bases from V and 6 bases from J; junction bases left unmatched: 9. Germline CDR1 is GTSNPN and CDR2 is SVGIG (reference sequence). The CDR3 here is CAWSVRDRDHRNSPLHF. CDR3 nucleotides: TGTGCCTGGAGTGTACGGGACAGGGACCACCGTAATTCACCCCTCCACTTT.

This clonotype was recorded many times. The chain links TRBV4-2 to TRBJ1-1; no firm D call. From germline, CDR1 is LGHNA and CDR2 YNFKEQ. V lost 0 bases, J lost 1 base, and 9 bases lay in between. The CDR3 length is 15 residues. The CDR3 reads CASSQELSANTEAFF. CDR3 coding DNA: TGTGCCAGCAGCCAAGAGTTGTCGGCGAACACTGAAGCTTTCTTT.

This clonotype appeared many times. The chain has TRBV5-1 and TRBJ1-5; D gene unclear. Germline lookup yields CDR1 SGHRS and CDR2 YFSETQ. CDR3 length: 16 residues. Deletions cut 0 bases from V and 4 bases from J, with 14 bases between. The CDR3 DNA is TGCGCCAGCAGCTTGGGGGAGGGATCCCCAAATCAGCCCCAGCATTTT. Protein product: CASSLGEGSPNQPQHF. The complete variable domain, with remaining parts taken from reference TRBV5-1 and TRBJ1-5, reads KAGVTQTPRYLIKTRGQQVTLSCSPISGHRSVSWYQQTPGQGLQFLFEYFSETQRNKGNFPGRFSGRQFSNSRSEMNVSTLELGDSALYLCASSLGEGSPNQPQHFGDGTRLSIL.

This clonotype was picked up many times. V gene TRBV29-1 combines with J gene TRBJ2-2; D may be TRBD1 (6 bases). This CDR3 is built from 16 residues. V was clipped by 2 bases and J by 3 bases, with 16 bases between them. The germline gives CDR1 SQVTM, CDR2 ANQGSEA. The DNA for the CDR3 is TGCAGCGTTGAAACGACAGGCTTCGGAGACACCGGGGAGCTGTTTTTT. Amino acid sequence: CSVETTGFGDTGELFF.

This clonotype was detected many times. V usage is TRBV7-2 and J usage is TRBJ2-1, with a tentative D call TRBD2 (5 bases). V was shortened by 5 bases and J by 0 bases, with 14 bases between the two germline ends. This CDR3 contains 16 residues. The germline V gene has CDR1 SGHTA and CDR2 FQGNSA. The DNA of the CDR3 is TGTGCCAGCAGCCGACTGACTAAGGGCTCCTACAATGAGCAGTTCTTC. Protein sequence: CASSRLTKGSYNEQFF.

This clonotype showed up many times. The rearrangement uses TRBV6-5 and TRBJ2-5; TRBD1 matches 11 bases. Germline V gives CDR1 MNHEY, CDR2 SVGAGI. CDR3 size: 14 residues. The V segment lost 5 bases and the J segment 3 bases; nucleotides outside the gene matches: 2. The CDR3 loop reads CASSRDRGEETQYF. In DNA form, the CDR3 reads TGTGCCAGCAGTCGGGACAGGGGGGAAGAGACCCAGTACTTC.

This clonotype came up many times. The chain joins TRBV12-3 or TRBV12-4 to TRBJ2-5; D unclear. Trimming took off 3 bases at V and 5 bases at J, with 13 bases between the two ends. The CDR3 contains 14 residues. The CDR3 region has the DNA TGTGCCAGCAGTTTCCCCTCACGACCGGAGACCCAGTACTTC. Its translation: CASSFPSRPETQYF.

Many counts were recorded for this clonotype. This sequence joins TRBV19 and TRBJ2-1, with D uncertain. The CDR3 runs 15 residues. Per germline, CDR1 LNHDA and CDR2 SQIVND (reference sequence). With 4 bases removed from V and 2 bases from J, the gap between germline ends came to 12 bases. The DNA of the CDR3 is TGTGCCAGTAGTAGGTACACCAGTCCCTACAATGAGCAGTTCTTC. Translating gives CASSRYTSPYNEQFF.

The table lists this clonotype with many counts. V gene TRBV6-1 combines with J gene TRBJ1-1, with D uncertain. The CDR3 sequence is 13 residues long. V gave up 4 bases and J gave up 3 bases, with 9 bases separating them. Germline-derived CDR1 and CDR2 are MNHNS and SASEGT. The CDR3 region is CASSVGGYTEAFF. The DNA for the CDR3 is TGTGCCAGCAGTGTTGGCGGGTACACTGAAGCTTTCTTT.

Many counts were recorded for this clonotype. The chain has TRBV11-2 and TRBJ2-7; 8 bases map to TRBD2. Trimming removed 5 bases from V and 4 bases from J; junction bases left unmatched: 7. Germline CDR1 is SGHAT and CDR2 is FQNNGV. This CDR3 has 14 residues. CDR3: CASSPGAGVYEQYF. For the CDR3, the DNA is TGTGCCAGCAGCCCGGGAGCGGGAGTATACGAGCAGTACTTC. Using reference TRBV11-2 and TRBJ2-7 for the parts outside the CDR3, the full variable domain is EAGVAQSPRYKIIEKRQSVAFWCNPISGHATLYWYQQILGQGPKLLIQFQNNGVVDDSQLPKDRFSAERLKGVDSTLKIQPAKLEDSAVYLCASSPGAGVYEQYFGPGTRLTVT.

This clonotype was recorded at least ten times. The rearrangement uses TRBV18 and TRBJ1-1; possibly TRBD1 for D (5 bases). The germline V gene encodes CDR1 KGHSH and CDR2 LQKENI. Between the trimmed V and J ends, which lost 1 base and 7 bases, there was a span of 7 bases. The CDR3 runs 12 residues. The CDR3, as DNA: TGTGCCAGCTCACCACTGCAGGGTGAAGCTTTCTTT. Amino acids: CASSPLQGEAFF.

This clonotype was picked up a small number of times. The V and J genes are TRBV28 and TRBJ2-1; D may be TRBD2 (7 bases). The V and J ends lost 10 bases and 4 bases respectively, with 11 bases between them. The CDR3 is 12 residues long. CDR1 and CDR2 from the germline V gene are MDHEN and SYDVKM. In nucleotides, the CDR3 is TGTGCCATCGGGGGGCGATACAATGAGCAGTTCTTC. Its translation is CAIGGRYNEQFF.

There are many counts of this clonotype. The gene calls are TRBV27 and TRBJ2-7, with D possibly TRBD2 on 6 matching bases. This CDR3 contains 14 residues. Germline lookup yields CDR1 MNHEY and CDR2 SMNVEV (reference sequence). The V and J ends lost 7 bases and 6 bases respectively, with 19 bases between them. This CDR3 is CASTRERGASEQYF. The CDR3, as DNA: TGTGCCAGCACCCGGGAGCGCGGTGCCTCCGAGCAGTACTTC.

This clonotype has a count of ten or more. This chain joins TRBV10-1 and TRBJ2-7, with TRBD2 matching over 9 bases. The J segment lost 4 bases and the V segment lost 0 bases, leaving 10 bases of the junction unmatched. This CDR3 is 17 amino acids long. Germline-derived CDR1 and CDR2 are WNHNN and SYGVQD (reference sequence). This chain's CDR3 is CASSESSISGSWYEQYF. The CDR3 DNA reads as TGCGCCAGCAGTGAGTCGTCAATTAGCGGGAGTTGGTACGAGCAGTACTTC.

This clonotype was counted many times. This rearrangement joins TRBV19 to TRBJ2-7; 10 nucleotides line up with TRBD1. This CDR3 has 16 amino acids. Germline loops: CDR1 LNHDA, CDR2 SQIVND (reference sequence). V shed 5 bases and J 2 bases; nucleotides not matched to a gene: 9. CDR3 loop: CASSPPRDRGPYEQYF. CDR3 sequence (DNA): TGTGCCAGTAGTCCCCCCCGGGACAGGGGACCCTACGAGCAGTACTTC.

The CDR3: CASLAGRRIGETQYF. The CDR3 DNA reads as TGTGCCAGCTTAGCAGGGCGCAGGATAGGAGAGACCCAGTACTTC. This rearrangement joins TRBV2 to TRBJ2-5; tentatively, D is TRBD1 (5 bases). CDR1 is SNHLY and CDR2 is FYNNEI in the germline V gene. This CDR3 is 15 amino acids long. V dropped 8 bases and J dropped 4 bases, with 20 bases sitting between them.

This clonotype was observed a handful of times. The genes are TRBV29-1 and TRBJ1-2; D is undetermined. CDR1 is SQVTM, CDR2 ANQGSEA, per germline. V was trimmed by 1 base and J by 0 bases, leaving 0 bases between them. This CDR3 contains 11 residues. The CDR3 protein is CSVEANYGYTF. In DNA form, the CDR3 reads TGCAGCGTTGAAGCTAACTATGGCTACACCTTC.

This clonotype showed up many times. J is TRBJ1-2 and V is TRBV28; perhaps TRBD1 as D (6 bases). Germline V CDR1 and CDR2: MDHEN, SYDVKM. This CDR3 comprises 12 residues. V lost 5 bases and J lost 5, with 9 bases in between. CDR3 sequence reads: CASSVTGYGYTF. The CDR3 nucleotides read TGTGCCAGCAGTGTCACAGGGTATGGCTACACCTTC.

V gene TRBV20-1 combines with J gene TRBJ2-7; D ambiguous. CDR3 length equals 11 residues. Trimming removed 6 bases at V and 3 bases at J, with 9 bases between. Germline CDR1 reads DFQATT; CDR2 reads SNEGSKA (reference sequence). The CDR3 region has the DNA TGCAGTGCCGCGCTAAACTACGAGCAGTACTTC. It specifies CSAALNYEQYF.

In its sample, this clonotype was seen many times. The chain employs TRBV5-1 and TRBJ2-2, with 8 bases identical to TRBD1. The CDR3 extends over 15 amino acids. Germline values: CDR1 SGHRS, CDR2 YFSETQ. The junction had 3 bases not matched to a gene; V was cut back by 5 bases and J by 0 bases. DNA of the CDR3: TGCGCCAGCAGGCGACAGGGGACGAACACCGGGGAGCTGTTTTTT. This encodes CASRRQGTNTGELFF.

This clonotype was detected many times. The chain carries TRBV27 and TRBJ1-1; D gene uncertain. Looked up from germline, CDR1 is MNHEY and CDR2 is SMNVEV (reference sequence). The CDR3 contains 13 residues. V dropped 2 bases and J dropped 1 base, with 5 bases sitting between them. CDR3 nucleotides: TGTGCCAGCAGTTTACAGTCGAACACTGAAGCTTTCTTT. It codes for CASSLQSNTEAFF.

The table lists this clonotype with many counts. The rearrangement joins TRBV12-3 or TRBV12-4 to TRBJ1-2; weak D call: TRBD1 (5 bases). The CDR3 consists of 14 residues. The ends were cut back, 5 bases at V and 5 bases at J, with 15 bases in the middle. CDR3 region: CASSRSGTDYGYTF. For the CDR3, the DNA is TGTGCCAGCAGTAGGTCCGGGACGGATTATGGCTACACCTTC.

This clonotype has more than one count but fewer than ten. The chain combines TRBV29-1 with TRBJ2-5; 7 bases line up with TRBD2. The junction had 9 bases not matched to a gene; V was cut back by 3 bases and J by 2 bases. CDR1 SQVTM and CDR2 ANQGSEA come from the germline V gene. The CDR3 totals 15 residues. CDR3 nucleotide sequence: TGCAGCGTTGATGTCCGGGGAGGGCTACAAGAGACCCAGTACTTC. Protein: CSVDVRGGLQETQYF.

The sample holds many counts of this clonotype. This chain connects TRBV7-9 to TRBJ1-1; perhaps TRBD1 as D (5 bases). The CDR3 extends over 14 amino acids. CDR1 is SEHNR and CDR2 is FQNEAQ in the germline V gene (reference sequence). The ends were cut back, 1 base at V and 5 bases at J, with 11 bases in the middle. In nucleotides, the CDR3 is TGTGCCAGCAGCTTAGTCGGGGGTGGGACTGAAGCTTTCTTT. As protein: CASSLVGGGTEAFF.

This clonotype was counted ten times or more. CDR3 bases: TGTGCCAGCAGTTTACAGGGAGGGAGGTATGGCTACACCTTC. As protein: CASSLQGGRYGYTF. This chain uses TRBV6-5 with TRBJ1-2, with D maybe TRBD1 (6 bases). The germline V gene has CDR1 MNHEY and CDR2 SVGAGI. V dropped 4 bases and J dropped 5 bases, with 14 bases sitting between them. The CDR3 contains 14 residues.

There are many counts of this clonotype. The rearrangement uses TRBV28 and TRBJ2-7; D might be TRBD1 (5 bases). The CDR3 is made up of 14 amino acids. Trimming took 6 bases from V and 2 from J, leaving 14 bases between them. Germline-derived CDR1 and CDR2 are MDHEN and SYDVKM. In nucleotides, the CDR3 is TGTGCCAGCAGATGGGGCCGCCAACCCTACGAGCAGTACTTC. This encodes CASRWGRQPYEQYF.